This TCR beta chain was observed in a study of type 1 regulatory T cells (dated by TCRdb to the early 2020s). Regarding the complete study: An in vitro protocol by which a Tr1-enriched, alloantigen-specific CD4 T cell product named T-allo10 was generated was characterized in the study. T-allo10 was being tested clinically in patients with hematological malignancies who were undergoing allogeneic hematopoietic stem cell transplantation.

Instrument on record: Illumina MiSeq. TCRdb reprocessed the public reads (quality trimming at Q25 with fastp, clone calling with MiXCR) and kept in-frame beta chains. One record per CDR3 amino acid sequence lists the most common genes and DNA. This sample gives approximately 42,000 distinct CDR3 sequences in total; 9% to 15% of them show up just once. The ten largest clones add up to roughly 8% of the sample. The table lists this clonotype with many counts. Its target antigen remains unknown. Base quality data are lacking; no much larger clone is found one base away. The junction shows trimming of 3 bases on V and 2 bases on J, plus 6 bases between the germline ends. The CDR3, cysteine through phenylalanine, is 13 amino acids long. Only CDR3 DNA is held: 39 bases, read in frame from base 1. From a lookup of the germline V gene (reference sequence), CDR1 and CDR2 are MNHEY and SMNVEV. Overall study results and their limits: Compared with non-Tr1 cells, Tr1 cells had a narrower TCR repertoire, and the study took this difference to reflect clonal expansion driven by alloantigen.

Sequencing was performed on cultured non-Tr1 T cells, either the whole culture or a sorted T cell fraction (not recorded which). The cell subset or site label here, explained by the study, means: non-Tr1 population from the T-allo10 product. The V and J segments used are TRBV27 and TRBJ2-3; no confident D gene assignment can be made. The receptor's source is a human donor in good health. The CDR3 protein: CASSFYSTDTQYF. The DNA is TGTGCCAGCAGTTTCTATTCCACAGATACGCAGTATTTT.